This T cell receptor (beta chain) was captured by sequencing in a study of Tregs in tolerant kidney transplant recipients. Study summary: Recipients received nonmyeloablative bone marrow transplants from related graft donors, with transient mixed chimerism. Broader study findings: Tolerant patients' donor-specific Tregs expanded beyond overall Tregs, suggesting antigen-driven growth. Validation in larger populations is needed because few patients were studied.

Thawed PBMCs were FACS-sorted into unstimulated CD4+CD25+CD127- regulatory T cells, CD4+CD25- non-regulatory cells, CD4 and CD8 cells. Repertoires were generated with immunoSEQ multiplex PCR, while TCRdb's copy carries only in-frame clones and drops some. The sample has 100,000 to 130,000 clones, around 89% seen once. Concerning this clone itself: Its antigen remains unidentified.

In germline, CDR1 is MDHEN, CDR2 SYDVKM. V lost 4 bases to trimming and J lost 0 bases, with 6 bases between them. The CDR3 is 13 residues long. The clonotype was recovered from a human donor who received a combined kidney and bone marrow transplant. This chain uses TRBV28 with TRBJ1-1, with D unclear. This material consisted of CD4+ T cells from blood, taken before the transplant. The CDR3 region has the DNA TGTGCCAGCAGTTCTACGGTGAACACTGAAGCTTTCTTT. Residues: CASSSTVNTEAFF.